The clone carrying this T cell receptor (beta chain) was detected many times. Within the library, unique molecular identifiers were attached to each individual cDNA molecule. Each CDR3 protein is one row after TCRdb ran MiXCR on the RACE reads. The sample contains approximately 80,000 distinct CDR3 sequences, 10% of which appear only once. There are 18 residues in the CDR3. Per the germline V gene, CDR1 is KGHSH and CDR2 is LQKENI. Trimming cost V 0 bases and J 0 bases, with 12 bases left between them. These data belong to a study of human T cells and chemical hapten exposure. Study overall: Each week of the roughly 25-week study, patients had diphenylcyclopropenone applied to the scalp.

Time point denoted: patch test 2, 6 weeks after DPC sensitization. Specified treatment: therapeutic diphenylcyclopropenone sensitization with weekly scalp DPC. The TCR sequence derives from a woman aged 45-59 years with alopecia areata. Some clones in this sample may be carry-over from other donors' samples. The sequencing used whole blood, collected in connection with sensitization to the hapten diphenylcyclopropenone (DPC). The rearrangement joins TRBV18 to TRBJ2-6; weak D call: TRBD1 (6 bases). CDR3 region: CASSPPRTVDSGANVLTF. The CDR3 DNA reads TGTGCCAGCTCACCACCGAGGACAGTGGACTCTGGGGCCAACGTCCTGACTTTC.